The sequence of this T cell receptor (beta chain) was determined in a study of neoadjuvant anti-PD-1 for oral cavity cancer. The wider study: Non-progressing patients received a fourth nivolumab dose near day 43, then surgery on days 50-56. Overall study results and limits: Post-nivolumab, blood T cell clonality was significantly elevated in non-responders. Pretreatment Treg/Th17 ratio correlated inversely with post-treatment tumor clonality.

Stated time point: after neoadjuvant nivolumab, at surgical resection. Note on this clone: The antigen is undetermined.

Germline CDR1 MNHNY, CDR2 SVGAGI (reference sequence). Trimming left V 8 bases short and J 5 bases short, with 12 bases between. The CDR3 loop spans 12 amino acids. Blood libraries mostly used about 500 ng genomic DNA, six replicates each. Data came from immunoSEQ multiplex PCR; TCRdb stores just in-frame clones and leaves some out. This table holds some 9,400 clones, 60% to 75% found once. This clonotype was sampled from a person aged 35-79 years with oral cavity squamous cell carcinoma. The chain combines TRBV6-6 with TRBJ2-5; D call uncertain. Sequences were derived from PBMCs, sampled after nivolumab (anti-PD-1) treatment. CDR3 region: CASSIQAETQYF. CDR3 DNA: TGTGCCAGCTCGATCCAGGCGGAGACCCAGTACTTC.